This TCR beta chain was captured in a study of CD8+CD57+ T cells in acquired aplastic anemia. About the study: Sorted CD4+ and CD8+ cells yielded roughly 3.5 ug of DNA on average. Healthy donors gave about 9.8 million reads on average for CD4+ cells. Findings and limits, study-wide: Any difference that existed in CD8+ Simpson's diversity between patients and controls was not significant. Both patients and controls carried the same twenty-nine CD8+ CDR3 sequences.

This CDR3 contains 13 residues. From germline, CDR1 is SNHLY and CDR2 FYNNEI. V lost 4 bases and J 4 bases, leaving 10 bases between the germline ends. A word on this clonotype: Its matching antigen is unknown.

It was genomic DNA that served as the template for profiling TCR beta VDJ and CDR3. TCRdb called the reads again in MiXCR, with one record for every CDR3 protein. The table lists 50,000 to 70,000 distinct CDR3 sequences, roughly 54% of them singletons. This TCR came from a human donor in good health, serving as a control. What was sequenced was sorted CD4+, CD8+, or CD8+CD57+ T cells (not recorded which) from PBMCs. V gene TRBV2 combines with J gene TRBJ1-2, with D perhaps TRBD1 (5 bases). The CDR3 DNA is TGTGCCAGCAGTGCTGGGGCCATCTATGGCTACACCTTC. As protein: CASSAGAIYGYTF.